These T cell receptor beta chains were read from a single sample in a study of CD8 T cells in ankylosing spondylitis. Each CDR3 protein is one row after TCRdb ran MiXCR on the 5' RACE reads. The repertoire holds 250,000 or so distinct CDR3 sequences, with 20% to 30% as singletons. Sample: blood, either unsorted or a sorted T cell fraction (not recorded which). Every receptor here comes from a male donor with ankylosing spondylitis or in good health (not recorded which). Each CDR3 is given without its conserved first and last residue.

V,J,CDR3
TRBV2,TRBJ2-7,ASRSQGYEQY
TRBV29-1,TRBJ1-1,SVRSLVNMNTEAF
TRBV20-1,TRBJ2-7,SASTDRPTYEQY
TRBV29-1,TRBJ1-5,SVEGTANQPQH
TRBV6-5,TRBJ2-2,ASSSRGTGELF
TRBV20-1,TRBJ2-2,SARPLTGGIGELF
TRBV20-1,TRBJ2-2,SAHTGQPHTGELF
TRBV27,TRBJ1-2,ASSLGHTQGVYGYT
TRBV20-1,TRBJ2-1,SAVDASSYNEQF
TRBV29-1,TRBJ2-3,SVETLAGADTDTQY
TRBV20-1,TRBJ2-7,SARDKDSYEQY
TRBV12-3/TRBV12-4,TRBJ2-2,ASSPVNTGELF
TRBV20-1,TRBJ2-5,SALKPSGGGETQY
TRBV6-2/TRBV6-3,TRBJ2-1,ASTLSGGSYNEQF
TRBV29-1,TRBJ2-1,SVVGTSGGGGNEQF
TRBV20-1,TRBJ1-1,SARTGDTEAF
TRBV25-1,TRBJ1-2,ASSETNNYGYT
TRBV20-1,TRBJ2-5,SARTQTGGGETQY
TRBV7-6,TRBJ2-3,ASSLTYGGDTQY
TRBV28,TRBJ2-5,ASRPMRSVETQY
TRBV7-2,TRBJ2-5,ASSSGFTRHQY
TRBV29-1,TRBJ2-7,SVARGQGGYEQY
TRBV29-1,TRBJ1-5,SVVQGSNQPQH
TRBV12-3/TRBV12-4,TRBJ2-3,ASSRPGTGWGTDTQY
TRBV20-1,TRBJ1-2,SAGGTGLNYGYT
TRBV12-3/TRBV12-4,TRBJ1-1,ASSFGITEAF